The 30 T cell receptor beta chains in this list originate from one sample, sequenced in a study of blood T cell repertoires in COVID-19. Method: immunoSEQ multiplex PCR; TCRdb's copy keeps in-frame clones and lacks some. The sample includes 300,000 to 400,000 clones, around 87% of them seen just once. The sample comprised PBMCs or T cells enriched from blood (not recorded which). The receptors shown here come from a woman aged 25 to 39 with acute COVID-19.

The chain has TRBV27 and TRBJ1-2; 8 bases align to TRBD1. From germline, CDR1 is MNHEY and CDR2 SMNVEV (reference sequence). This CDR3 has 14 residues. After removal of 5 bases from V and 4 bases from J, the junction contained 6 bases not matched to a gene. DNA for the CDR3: TGTGCCAGCAGTCTCAGGGGGCTTACCTATGGCTACACCTTC. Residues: CASSLRGLTYGYTF.

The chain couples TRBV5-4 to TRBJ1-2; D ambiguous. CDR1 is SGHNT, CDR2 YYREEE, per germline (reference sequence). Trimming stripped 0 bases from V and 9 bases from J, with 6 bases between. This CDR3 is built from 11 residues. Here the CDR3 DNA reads TGTGCCAGCAGCTTGGGGCACAGCTACACCTTC. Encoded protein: CASSLGHSYTF.

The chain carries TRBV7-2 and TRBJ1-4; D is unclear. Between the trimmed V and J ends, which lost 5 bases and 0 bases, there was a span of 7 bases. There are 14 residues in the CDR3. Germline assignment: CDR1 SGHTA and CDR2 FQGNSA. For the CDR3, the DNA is TGTGCCAGCAGCCCGAGGGCAACTAATGAAAAACTGTTTTTT. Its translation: CASSPRATNEKLFF.

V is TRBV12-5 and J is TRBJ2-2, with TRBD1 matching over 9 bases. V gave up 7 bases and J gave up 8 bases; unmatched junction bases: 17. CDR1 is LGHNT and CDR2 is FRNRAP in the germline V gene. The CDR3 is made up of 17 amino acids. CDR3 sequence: CASAFHSGTGWSGELFF. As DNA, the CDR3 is TGTGCTAGTGCCTTTCACTCCGGGACAGGGTGGTCTGGGGAGCTGTTTTTT.

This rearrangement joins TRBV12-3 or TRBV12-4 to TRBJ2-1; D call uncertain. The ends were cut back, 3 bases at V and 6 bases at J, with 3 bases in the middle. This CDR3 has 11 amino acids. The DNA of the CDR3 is TGTGCCAGCAGTTTTAGCAATGAGCAGTTCTTC. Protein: CASSFSNEQFF.

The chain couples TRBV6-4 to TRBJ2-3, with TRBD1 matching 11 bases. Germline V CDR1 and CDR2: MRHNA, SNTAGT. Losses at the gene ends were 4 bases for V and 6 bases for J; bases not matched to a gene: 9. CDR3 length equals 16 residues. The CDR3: CASSARTGGVSDTQYF. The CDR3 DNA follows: TGTGCCAGCAGTGCCCGGACAGGGGGCGTATCGGATACGCAGTATTTT.

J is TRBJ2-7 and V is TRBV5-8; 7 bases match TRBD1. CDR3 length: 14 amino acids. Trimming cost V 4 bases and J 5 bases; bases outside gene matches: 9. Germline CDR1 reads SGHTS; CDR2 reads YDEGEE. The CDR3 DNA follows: TGTGCCAGCAGCAACAGGGGACGCGGCGACGAGCAGTACTTC. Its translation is CASSNRGRGDEQYF.

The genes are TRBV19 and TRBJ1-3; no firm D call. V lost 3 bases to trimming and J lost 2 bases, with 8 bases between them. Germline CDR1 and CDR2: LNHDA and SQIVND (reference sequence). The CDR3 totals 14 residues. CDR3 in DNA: TGTGCCAGTAGTATTAAAGCCCCTGGAAACACCATATATTTT. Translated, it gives CASSIKAPGNTIYF.

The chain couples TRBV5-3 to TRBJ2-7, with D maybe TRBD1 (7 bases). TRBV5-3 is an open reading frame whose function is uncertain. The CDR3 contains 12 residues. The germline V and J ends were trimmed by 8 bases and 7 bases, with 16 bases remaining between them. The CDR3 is CARGGQSREQYF. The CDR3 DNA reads TGTGCCAGGGGGGGACAGTCTCGGGAGCAGTACTTC.

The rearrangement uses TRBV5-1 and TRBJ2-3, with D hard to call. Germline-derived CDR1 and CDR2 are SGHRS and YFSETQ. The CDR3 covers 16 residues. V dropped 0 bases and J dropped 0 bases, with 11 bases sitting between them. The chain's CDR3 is CASSLEASTSTDTQYF. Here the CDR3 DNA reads TGCGCCAGCAGCTTGGAAGCGAGTACTAGCACAGATACGCAGTATTTT. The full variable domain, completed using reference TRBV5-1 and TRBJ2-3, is KAGVTQTPRYLIKTRGQQVTLSCSPISGHRSVSWYQQTPGQGLQFLFEYFSETQRNKGNFPGRFSGRQFSNSRSEMNVSTLELGDSALYLCASSLEASTSTDTQYFGPGTRLTVL.

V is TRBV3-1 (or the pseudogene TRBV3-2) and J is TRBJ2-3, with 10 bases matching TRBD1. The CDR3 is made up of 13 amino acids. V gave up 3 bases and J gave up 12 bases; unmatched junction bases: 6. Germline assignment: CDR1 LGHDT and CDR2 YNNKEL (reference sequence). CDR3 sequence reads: CASSHPGTGAQYF. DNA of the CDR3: TGTGCCAGCAGCCATCCGGGGACAGGGGCACAGTATTTT.

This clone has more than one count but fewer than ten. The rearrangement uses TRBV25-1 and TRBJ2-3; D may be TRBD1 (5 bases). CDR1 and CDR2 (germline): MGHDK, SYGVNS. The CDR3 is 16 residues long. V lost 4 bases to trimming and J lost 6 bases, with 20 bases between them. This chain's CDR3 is CASSVPVWGSEDTQYF. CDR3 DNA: TGTGCCAGCAGTGTCCCAGTTTGGGGCTCTGAGGATACGCAGTATTTT. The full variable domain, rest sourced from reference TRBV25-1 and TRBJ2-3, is EADIYQTPRYLVIGTGKKITLECSQTMGHDKMYWYQQDPGMELHLIHYSYGVNSTEKGDLSSESTVSRIRTEHFPLTLESARPSHTSQYLCASSVPVWGSEDTQYFGPGTRLTVL.

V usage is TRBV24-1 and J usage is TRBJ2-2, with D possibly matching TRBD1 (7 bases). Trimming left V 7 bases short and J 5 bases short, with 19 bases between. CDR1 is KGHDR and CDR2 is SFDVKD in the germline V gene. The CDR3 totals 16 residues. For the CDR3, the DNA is TGTGCCACCAGCAGCTCTAGACAGGGAGGTACCGGGGAGCTGTTTTTT. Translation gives CATSSSRQGGTGELFF.

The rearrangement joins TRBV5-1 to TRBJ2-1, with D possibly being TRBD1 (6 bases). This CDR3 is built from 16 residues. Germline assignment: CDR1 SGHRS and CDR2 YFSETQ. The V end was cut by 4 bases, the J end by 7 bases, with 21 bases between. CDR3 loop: CASSPQGGQLGNEQFF. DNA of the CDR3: TGCGCCAGCAGCCCCCAAGGCGGACAGCTGGGGAATGAGCAGTTCTTC.

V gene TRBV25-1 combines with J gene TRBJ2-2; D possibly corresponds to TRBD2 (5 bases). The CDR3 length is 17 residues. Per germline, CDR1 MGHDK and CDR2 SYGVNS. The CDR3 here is CATGLAWGTRGGGELFF. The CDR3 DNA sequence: TGTGCGACGGGCCTAGCCTGGGGAACGAGAGGAGGCGGGGAGCTGTTTTTT.

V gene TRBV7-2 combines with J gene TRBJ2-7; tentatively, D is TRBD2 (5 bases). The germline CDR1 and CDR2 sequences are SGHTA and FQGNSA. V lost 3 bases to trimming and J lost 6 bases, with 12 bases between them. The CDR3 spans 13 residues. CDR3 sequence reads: CASSFSRTREQYF. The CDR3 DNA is TGTGCCAGCAGCTTTTCGCGGACTCGCGAGCAGTACTTC.

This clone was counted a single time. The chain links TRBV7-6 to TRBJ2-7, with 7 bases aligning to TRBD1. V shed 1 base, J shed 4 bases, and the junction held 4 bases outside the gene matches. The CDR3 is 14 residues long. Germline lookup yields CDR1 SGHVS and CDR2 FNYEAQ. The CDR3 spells CASSLEDRAYEQYF. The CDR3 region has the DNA TGTGCCAGCAGCTTAGAAGACAGGGCATACGAGCAGTACTTC. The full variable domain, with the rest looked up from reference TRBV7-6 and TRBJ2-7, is GAGVSQSPRYKVTKRGQDVALRCDPISGHVSLYWYRQALGQGPEFLTYFNYEAQQDKSGLPNDRFSAERPEGSISTLTIQRTEQRDSAMYRCASSLEDRAYEQYFGPGTRLTVT.

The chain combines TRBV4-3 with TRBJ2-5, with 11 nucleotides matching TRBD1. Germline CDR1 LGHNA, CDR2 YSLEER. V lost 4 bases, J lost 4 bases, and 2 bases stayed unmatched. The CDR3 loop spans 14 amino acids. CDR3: CASSPDRGRETQYF. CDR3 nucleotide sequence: TGCGCCAGCAGCCCGGACAGGGGGCGAGAGACCCAGTACTTC.

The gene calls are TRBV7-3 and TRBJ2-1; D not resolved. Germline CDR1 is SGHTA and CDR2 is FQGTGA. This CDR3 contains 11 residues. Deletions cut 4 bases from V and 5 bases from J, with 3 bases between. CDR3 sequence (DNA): TGTGCCAGCAGCTCAAACAATGAGCAGTTCTTC. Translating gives CASSSNNEQFF.

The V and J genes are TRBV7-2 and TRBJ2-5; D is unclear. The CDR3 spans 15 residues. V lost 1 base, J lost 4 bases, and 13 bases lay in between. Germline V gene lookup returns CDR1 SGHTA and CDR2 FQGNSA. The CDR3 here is CASSLVGKILETQYF. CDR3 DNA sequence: TGTGCCAGCAGCTTAGTGGGCAAGATTCTAGAGACCCAGTACTTC.

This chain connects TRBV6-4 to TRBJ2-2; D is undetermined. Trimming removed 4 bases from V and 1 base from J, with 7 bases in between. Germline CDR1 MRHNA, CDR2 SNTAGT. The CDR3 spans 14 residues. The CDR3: CASSVSRNTGELFF. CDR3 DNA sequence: TGTGCCAGCAGTGTTTCCAGGAACACCGGGGAGCTGTTTTTT.

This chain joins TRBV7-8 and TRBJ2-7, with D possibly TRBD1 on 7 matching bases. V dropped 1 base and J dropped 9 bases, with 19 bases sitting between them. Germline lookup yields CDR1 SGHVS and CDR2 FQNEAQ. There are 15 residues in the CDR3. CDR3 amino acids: CASSLGIDREEGQYF. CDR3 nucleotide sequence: TGTGCCAGCAGCTTAGGGATAGACAGGGAGGAAGGGCAGTACTTC.

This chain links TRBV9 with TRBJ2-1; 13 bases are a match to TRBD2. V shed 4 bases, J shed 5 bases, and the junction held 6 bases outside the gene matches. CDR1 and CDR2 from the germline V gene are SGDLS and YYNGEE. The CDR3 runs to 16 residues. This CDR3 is CASSPKGLAGHNEQFF. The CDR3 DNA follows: TGTGCCAGCAGCCCCAAGGGACTAGCGGGGCACAATGAGCAGTTCTTC.

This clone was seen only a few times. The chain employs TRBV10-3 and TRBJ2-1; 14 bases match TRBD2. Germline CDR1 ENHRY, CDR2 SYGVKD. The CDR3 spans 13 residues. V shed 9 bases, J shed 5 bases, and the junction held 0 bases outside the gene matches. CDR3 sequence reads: CAMGLAGDNEQFF. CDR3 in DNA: TGTGCCATGGGACTAGCGGGGGACAATGAGCAGTTCTTC.

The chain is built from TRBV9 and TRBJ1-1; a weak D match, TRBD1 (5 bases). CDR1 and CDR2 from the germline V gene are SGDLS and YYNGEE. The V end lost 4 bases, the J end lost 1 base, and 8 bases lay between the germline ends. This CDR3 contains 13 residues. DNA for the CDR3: TGTGCCAGCAGCCAGGGCAGGAACACTGAAGCTTTCTTT. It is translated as CASSQGRNTEAFF. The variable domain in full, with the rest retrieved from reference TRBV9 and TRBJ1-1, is DSGVTQTPKHLITATGQRVTLRCSPRSGDLSVYWYQQSLDQGLQFLIQYYNGEERAKGNILERFSAQQFPDLHSELNLSSLELGDSALYFCASSQGRNTEAFFGQGTRLTVV.

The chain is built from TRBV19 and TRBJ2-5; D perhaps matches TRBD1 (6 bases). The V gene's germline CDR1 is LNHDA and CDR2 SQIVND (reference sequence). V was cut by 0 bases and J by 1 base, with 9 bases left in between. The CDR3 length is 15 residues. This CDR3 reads CASSIERGTQETQYF. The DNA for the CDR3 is TGTGCCAGTAGTATAGAAAGGGGGACCCAAGAGACCCAGTACTTC.

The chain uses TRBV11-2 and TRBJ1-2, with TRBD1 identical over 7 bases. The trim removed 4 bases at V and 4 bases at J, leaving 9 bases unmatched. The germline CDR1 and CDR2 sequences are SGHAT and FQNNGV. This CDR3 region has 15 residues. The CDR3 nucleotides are TGTGCCAGCAGCTCCGTTGGGACAGCCTTCTATGGCTACACCTTC. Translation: CASSSVGTAFYGYTF. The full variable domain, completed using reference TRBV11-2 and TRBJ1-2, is EAGVAQSPRYKIIEKRQSVAFWCNPISGHATLYWYQQILGQGPKLLIQFQNNGVVDDSQLPKDRFSAERLKGVDSTLKIQPAKLEDSAVYLCASSSVGTAFYGYTFGSGTRLTVV.

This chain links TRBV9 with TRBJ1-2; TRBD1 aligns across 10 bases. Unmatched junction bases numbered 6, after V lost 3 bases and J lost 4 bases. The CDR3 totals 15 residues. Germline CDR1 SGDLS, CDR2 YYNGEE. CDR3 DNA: TGTGCCAGCAGCGCTTGGGACAGGGGTGGCTATGGCTACACCTTC. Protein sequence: CASSAWDRGGYGYTF.

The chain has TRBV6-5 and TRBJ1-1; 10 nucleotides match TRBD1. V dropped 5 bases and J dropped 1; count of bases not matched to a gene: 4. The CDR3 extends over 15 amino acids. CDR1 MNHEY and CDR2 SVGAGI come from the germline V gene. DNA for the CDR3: TGTGCCAGCAGTCGGGACAGGGGTGGGAACACTGAAGCTTTCTTT. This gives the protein CASSRDRGGNTEAFF.

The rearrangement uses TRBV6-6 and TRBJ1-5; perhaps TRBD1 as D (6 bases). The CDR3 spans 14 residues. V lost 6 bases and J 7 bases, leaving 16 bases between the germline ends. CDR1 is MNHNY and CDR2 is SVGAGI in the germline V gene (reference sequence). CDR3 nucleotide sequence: TGTGCCAGCAGGGGGGCAGGGGAAGGGCAGCCCCAGCATTTT. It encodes CASRGAGEGQPQHF.